This T cell receptor beta chain is from a study of glioma-infiltrating T cells. CDR1 is MNHNS and CDR2 is SASEGT in the germline V gene. The V end lost 5 bases, the J end lost 1 base, and 14 bases lay between the germline ends. The CDR3 is made up of 15 amino acids. Amplification of TCR alpha and beta CDR3 regions from RNA used iRepertoire nested multiplex PCR. TCRdb ran MiXCR on the multiplex PCR reads and lists one entry per CDR3 protein. Counted here are tens of thousands of distinct CDR3 sequences, about 40% occurring once; the ten biggest clones make up about two fifths. This rearrangement joins TRBV6-1 to TRBJ1-1, with D maybe TRBD1 (5 bases). This sequence was found in a human donor with low-grade glioma or glioblastoma, undergoing nonglioma brain surgery, or in good health (not recorded which). Sequencing was done on a sample of glioma tissue, nonneoplastic brain tissue, or PBMCs (not recorded which). The CDR3 sequence: CASSWDRPQNTEAFF. Written as DNA, the CDR3 is TGTGCCAGCAGTTGGGACCGGCCACAGAACACTGAAGCTTTCTTT.